This is a list of T cell receptor beta chains from one sample in a study of blood T cell repertoires in COVID-19. The data were produced by immunoSEQ multiplex PCR, yet TCRdb's version contains in-frame clones alone and is incomplete. The data contain roughly 430,000 clones, roughly 88% of them singletons. Material for sequencing was PBMCs or T cells enriched from blood (not recorded which). These TCRs come from a woman under 30 who had been exposed to COVID-19. Both conserved end residues are part of each CDR3. The order of the fields is clone size, CDR3 length, D gene, V gene, J gene, CDR3 DNA, CDR3 protein. D genes are given only for firm matches. A row's size may be missing; if present it is once, few, many or a size class.

>-|14|-|TRBV28|TRBJ1-6
TGTGCCAGCAGTGTTCGACAGGTTAATTCACCCCTCCACTTT
CASSVRQVNSPLHF
>-|15|-|TRBV7-8|TRBJ2-7
TGTGCCAGCAGCTTATTTTCGGATCTGCGGGGAGGGCAGTACTTC
CASSLFSDLRGGQYF
>-|16|TRBD1|TRBV7-9|TRBJ1-5
TGTGCCAGCAGCTTGTACAGGGGCGCGGGCAATCAGCCCCAGCATTTT
CASSLYRGAGNQPQHF
>-|13|-|TRBV9|TRBJ1-1
TGTGCCAGCAGCGTAGAAGCGGGTCCGGAAGCTTTCTTT
CASSVEAGPEAFF
>-|17|-|TRBV5-1|TRBJ1-6
TGCGCCAGCAGACCTGATGGAGAGACCCCCTATAATTCACCCCTCCACTTT
CASRPDGETPYNSPLHF
>-|16|TRBD1|TRBV7-4|TRBJ1-4
TGTGCCAGCAACTACCCGAATAGGGCAGGGGGAGAAAAACTGTTTTTT
CASNYPNRAGGEKLFF
>-|16|-|TRBV10-1|TRBJ1-6
TGCGCCAGCAGTGAAGGAGGGAGAAAGGGTAATTCACCCCTCCACTTT
CASSEGGRKGNSPLHF
>-|18|TRBD2|TRBV30|TRBJ2-7
TGTGCCTGGAGTGGGGGCACTAGCGGGGGTAAAGTGGCCTACGAGCAGTACTTC
CAWSGGTSGGKVAYEQYF
>once|17|TRBD2|TRBV24-1|TRBJ2-1
TGTGCCACCAGTGACGCTCGGACTAGCCCTAAGGTTAATGAGCAGTTCTTC
CATSDARTSPKVNEQFF
>-|14|-|TRBV4-1|TRBJ2-7
TGCGCCAGCAGCCAAGGTGCGGGGCCGGAGGAGCAGTACTTC
CASSQGAGPEEQYF